The text below deals with one T cell receptor beta chain. Its antigen is unidentified. The sample originates from a study of PD-1 blockade in mismatch repair-deficient tumors. Whole-study results and caveats: Tumor-resident clones, often absent from pretreatment blood, expanded after pembrolizumab and then contracted.

Method: immunoSEQ multiplex PCR; TCRdb's copy keeps in-frame clones and lacks some. The table has roughly 130,000 clones, roughly 90% seen once. Trimming pared 1 base from V and 0 bases from J, leaving 7 bases between. The CDR3 loop spans 15 amino acids. Germline V gives CDR1 SNHLY, CDR2 FYNNEI. The source material was peripheral blood, sampled just under 74 weeks after starting pembrolizumab. This receptor was obtained from an adult with mismatch repair-deficient cancer. The gene calls are TRBV2 and TRBJ2-1, with D unresolved. The DNA for the CDR3 is TGTGCCAGCAGTGAAGACCTAAACTCCTACAATGAGCAGTTCTTC. Its protein is CASSEDLNSYNEQFF.